This T cell receptor beta chain stems from a study of shared clonotypes between healthy human individuals. General study findings and limits: Generally, naive subsets (rather than memory subsets) showed larger estimated richness.

About this clone: Its antigen is undetermined.

Naive CD8 cells lacked CD45RO and underwent positive selection for CCR7, leaving out terminally differentiated effector memory CD45RA+ cells. From germline, CDR1 is SGHRS and CDR2 YFSETQ. The germline V and J ends were trimmed by 0 bases and 0 bases, with 1 base remaining between them. The CDR3 spans 13 residues. TCRdb's copy holds only in-frame clones and misses some; the assay was immunoSEQ multiplex PCR. The sample records approximately 720,000 clones, about 91% being singletons. Source material: naive CD8+ T cells sorted from blood. The chain couples TRBV5-1 to TRBJ1-3, with unresolved D. The TCR sequence derives from a man aged 25-45 years in good health. CDR3 sequence (DNA): TGCGCCAGCAGCTTGGGCTCTGGAAACACCATATATTTT. Its protein product is CASSLGSGNTIYF.